This T cell receptor beta chain originates from a study of blood T cell repertoires in COVID-19. Study overall: The origin of the acute and convalescent COVID-19 samples was the United States, Italy and Spain. From T cells, B-cell-depleted T cells, or PBMCs came the material, which was cDNA or gDNA.

Germline loops: CDR1 SGHRS, CDR2 YFSETQ. Deletions cut 4 bases from V and 1 base from J, with 5 bases between. The CDR3 covers 12 residues. Per the original methods: Counts of nucleated cells, estimated from reference gene primer amplification, were obtained. Method: immunoSEQ multiplex PCR; TCRdb's copy keeps in-frame clones and lacks some. From that table come the V and J calls and clone size; the DNA was used to work out D and trimming. The sample lists around 330,000 clones, approximately 89% occurring once. Those who participated ranged in age from about 18 to 89 years and resided in approximately 26 US areas.

This chain uses TRBV5-1 with TRBJ2-5; D gene ambiguous. Sequencing was carried out using PBMCs or T cells enriched from blood (not recorded which). The clonotype comes from a woman in her thirties or forties who had recovered from COVID-19. The CDR3 bases are TGCGCCAGCAGCGCGAGCCAAGAGACCCAGTACTTC. This sequence encodes CASSASQETQYF.